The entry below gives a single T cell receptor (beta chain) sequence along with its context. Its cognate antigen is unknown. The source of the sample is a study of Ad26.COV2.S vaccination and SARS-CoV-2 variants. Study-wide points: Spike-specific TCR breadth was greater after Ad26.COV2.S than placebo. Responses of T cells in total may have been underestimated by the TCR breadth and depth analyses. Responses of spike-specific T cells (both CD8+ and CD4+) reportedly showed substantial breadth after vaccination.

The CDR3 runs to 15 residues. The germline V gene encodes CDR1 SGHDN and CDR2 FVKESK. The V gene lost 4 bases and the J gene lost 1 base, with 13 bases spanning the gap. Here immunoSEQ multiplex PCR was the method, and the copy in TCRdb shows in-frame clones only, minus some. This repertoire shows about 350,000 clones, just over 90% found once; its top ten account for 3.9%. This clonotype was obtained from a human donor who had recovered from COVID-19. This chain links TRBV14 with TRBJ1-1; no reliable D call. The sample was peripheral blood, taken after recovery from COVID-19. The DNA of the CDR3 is TGTGCCAGCAGCCCCTCCATGGGAGGGAACACTGAAGCTTTCTTT. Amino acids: CASSPSMGGNTEAFF.